This T cell receptor beta chain was observed in a study of blood T cells in healthy people across ages. Whole-study findings and limits: Estimates based on one million T cells were treated as lower bounds. There were more naive CD4+ cells and higher diversity in long-lived donors than in aged donors. Measured against age, TCR beta diversity per million T cells decreased in a roughly linear manner.

Total RNA amounts of at least 6 micrograms were extracted per sample. A sample-barcoded 5' primer and a J-beta primer mix were used in a second PCR of roughly 7 to 11 cycles. TCRdb redid the calling of the 5' RACE reads with MiXCR, one entry per CDR3 protein. The sample lists roughly 1,700,000 distinct CDR3 sequences; 28% were seen once. V gave up 1 base and J gave up 6 bases, with 15 bases separating them. The CDR3 is 15 amino acids. CDR1 is MNHNS, CDR2 SASEGT, per germline. Points on this clonotype: Its specificity is unknown.

The gene calls are TRBV6-1 and TRBJ1-2, with D possibly matching TRBD1 (5 bases). Sample: blood. The clonotype was recovered from a woman aged 30 to 39 in good health. In DNA, the CDR3 is TGTGCCAGCAGTGAAGGTGTGGCAGGGATTGATGGCTACACCTTC. It codes for CASSEGVAGIDGYTF.